Described below is a single T cell receptor beta chain sequence and its context. What this receptor recognizes is not known. The record has no base qualities; no much larger clone is one base away. The junction carries 14 bases between V and J, which are trimmed by 2 bases and 7 bases respectively. The CDR3 sequence holds 14 residues, the cysteine and phenylalanine included. Only CDR3 DNA remains: 42 bases, in frame from the first base. Based on the germline V gene, the CDR1 and CDR2 sequences are MDHEN and SYDVKM. At one collaborating source in Seattle, patients were enrolled during active infection and were followed longitudinally through the course of disease. Collaborating institutions collected whole blood in K2EDTA tubes following their own protocols. For TCRbeta analysis, collaborators shipped samples in one of three forms: frozen whole blood, isolated PBMCs, or DNA extracted from either of those sample types.

The data stem from a study of blood T cell repertoires in COVID-19 (dated by TCRdb to the early 2020s). Context from the whole study: Samples covering the acute and convalescent phases of COVID-19 were provided by collaborators in the United States, Italy and Spain. The material from the prospective study consisted of cDNA or gDNA derived from T cells, B-cell-depleted T cells, or PBMCs. The dataset comprised deeply sampled blood TCRbeta repertoires from subjects exposed to, actively infected with, or recovered from COVID-19. The repertoires were released in a freely available public database intended as a resource for research on the immune response to SARS-CoV-2. Samples were obtained from the ongoing ImmuneRACE study (first 160 participants) and from some 1,200 subjects provided by 6 global collaborators. A de-identified subject ID, COVID-19 status, age in years and sex were almost always included in the sample metadata. Where available, HLA class I and class II types were taken from metadata supplied by the sample provider and were not determined by assay-based typing. Summary of the overall study and its limitations: The quantity of clinical and demographic metadata differed by source and by participant and was supplied without curation.

TCRbeta CDR3 regions were amplified from genomic DNA by means of the immunoSEQ Assay, a bias-controlled multiplex PCR. From the authors' description of their analysis: The number of nucleated cells in each sample was estimated from the amplification of reference gene primers within the assay. Sequence reads were collapsed and filtered to measure the absolute abundance of every unique TCRbeta CDR3 rearrangement. For each sample, productive Simpson clonality was calculated by taking the square root of Simpson's diversity index across productive rearrangements. Here the immuneACCESS table is served through TCRdb, limited to in-frame sequences with V and J called. Missing clones are a known gap in these copies; in checked studies unresolved V genes cover under half, and the rest lacks a known reason. V, J and clone size are taken as reported in that table, and D and trimming were inferred from the DNA itself. The sample table holds around 160,000 clones, of which 70% to 90% were seen once. The ten top clones hold 8% of the sample.

The sequence links TRBV28 to TRBJ1-2; possibly the D gene is TRBD1, per 6 matching bases. The sample was peripheral blood. The receptor was derived from a woman in her sixties or seventies with COVID-19, enrolled during active disease. In nucleotides, the sequence is TGTGCCAGCAGTTTACCACAGGGTGTGGGTGGCTACACCTTC. The resulting protein is CASSLPQGVGGYTF.